The present T cell receptor (beta chain) was sequenced within a study of CD8+ T cells in alopecia areata. The treatment denotes: oral pan-JAK inhibitor, 5-10 mg twice daily. Trimming shortened V by 2 bases and J by 4 bases, and 11 bases separated the two germline ends. The V gene's germline CDR1 is SQVTM and CDR2 ANQGSEA. CDR3 length equals 13 residues. Study-level findings and limits: Alphabeta T cells residing in normal skin are also sequenced in scalp samples.

Turning to this clone: Its antigen remains unidentified.

Extracted from the samples, RNA was reverse transcribed into cDNA to serve as the sequencing template. TCRdb's table, derived via immunoSEQ multiplex PCR, lists solely in-frame clones and lacks some. The sample shows more than 150,000 clones, 60% of them seen only once. This sample comprised CD4+ T cells sorted from blood, obtained at week 4, from a patient treated with tofacitinib. V usage is TRBV29-1 and J usage is TRBJ1-1; tentatively, D is TRBD1 (5 bases). This clonotype was sampled from a human donor with alopecia areata. CDR3 loop: CSVEKGVGTEAFF. In DNA form, the CDR3 reads TGCAGCGTTGAAAAAGGGGTGGGCACTGAAGCTTTCTTT.